These 9 T cell receptor beta chains originate from one sample sequenced in a study of shared clonotypes between healthy human individuals. Sequenced by immunoSEQ multiplex PCR; TCRdb stores in-frame clones only, minus some. The repertoire has about 1.1 million clones, 78% of them found once; the top ten carry approximately 0.5%. The sample was memory CD4+ T cells from PBMCs. Sample subset: CD45RA-negative fraction. Receptors originate from a man between 18 and 29 years old in good health. Some clones in this sample may be carry-over from other donors' samples.

The chain employs TRBV9 and TRBJ2-7; 12 nucleotides agree with TRBD2. Trimming at V came to 4 bases and at J to 5 bases, leaving 10 bases not matched to a gene. This CDR3 has 16 residues. Germline CDR1 and CDR2: SGDLS and YYNGEE. The CDR3 loop reads CASSPIRTSGIHEQYF. The CDR3 DNA sequence: TGTGCCAGCAGCCCCATTCGGACTAGCGGGATCCACGAGCAGTACTTC. Full variable domain (rest looked up from reference TRBV9 and TRBJ2-7): DSGVTQTPKHLITATGQRVTLRCSPRSGDLSVYWYQQSLDQGLQFLIQYYNGEERAKGNILERFSAQQFPDLHSELNLSSLELGDSALYFCASSPIRTSGIHEQYFGPGTRLTVT.

The rearrangement links TRBV6-1 to TRBJ2-3; D is unresolved. The germline V and J ends were trimmed by 6 bases and 2 bases, with 15 bases remaining between them. This CDR3 has 15 amino acids. CDR1 and CDR2 (germline): MNHNS, SASEGT. CDR3 DNA: TGTGCCAGCAGCACATTTCTTCCTGACACAGATACGCAGTATTTT. As protein: CASSTFLPDTDTQYF.

The chain combines TRBV6-5 with TRBJ2-6; 7 bases are shared with TRBD1. V trimming: 6 bases; J trimming: 2 bases; junction bases outside the gene matches: 4. The CDR3 consists of 15 residues. CDR1 is MNHEY, CDR2 SVGAGI, per germline. This CDR3 is CASSYRGPGANVLTF. The CDR3 DNA reads TGTGCCAGCAGCTATAGGGGGCCTGGGGCCAACGTCCTGACTTTC.

The rearrangement uses TRBV7-3 and TRBJ2-5, with unresolved D. V was shortened by 3 bases and J by 4 bases, with 12 bases between the two germline ends. The CDR3 runs to 14 residues. Per germline, CDR1 SGHTA and CDR2 FQGTGA. This chain's CDR3 is CASSLGSTRETQYF. DNA for the CDR3: TGTGCCAGCAGCTTGGGAAGCACCCGAGAGACCCAGTACTTC.

The chain uses TRBV4-1 and TRBJ1-4, with a weak D call TRBD1 (5 bases). The CDR3 runs 16 residues. Trimming took 2 bases from V and 3 from J, leaving 13 bases between them. Germline V gene lookup returns CDR1 MGHRA and CDR2 YSYEKL. DNA of the CDR3: TGCGCCAGCAGCCAATGGGACGTTCTGGCTAATGAAAAACTGTTTTTT. This codes for CASSQWDVLANEKLFF.

The genes are TRBV4-1 and TRBJ2-7; 12 bases are shared with TRBD2. Trimming cost V 8 bases and J 1 base; bases outside gene matches: 12. CDR3 size: 17 residues. Per the germline V gene, CDR1 is MGHRA and CDR2 is YSYEKL. In DNA form, the CDR3 reads TGCGCCAGCGGACCGGCTAGCGGGAGGGGAAGTTCCTACGAGCAGTACTTC. It is translated as CASGPASGRGSSYEQYF.

This clone is a singleton in its sample. V and J are TRBV28 and TRBJ1-3, with D uncertain. The CDR3 loop spans 16 amino acids. From germline, CDR1 is MDHEN and CDR2 SYDVKM. Trimming shortened V by 5 bases and J by 0 bases, and 14 bases separated the two germline ends. CDR3 coding DNA: TGTGCCAGCAGTCTCAGAACGGGGAGCTCTGGAAACACCATATATTTT. This gives the protein CASSLRTGSSGNTIYF.

This clone was counted only a few times. This sequence joins TRBV7-7 and TRBJ1-1, with a weak D call TRBD1 (5 bases). Germline CDR1 and CDR2: SSHAT and FNYEAQ (reference sequence). The length of the CDR3 is 13 residues. V was clipped by 5 bases and J by 0 bases, with 7 bases between them. The CDR3 DNA is TGTGCCAGCAGCGCACAGGTGAACACTGAAGCTTTCTTT. It encodes CASSAQVNTEAFF.

CDR3 residues: CASSNGTSAAEQFF. CDR3 nucleotides: TGCGCCAGCAGCAATGGGACTAGCGCAGCTGAGCAGTTCTTC. The chain carries TRBV10-1 and TRBJ2-1, with 10 bases identical to TRBD2. There are 14 residues in the CDR3. The V and J ends lost 6 bases and 9 bases, in that order; junction bases with no gene match: 8. Per germline, CDR1 WNHNN and CDR2 SYGVQD (reference sequence).